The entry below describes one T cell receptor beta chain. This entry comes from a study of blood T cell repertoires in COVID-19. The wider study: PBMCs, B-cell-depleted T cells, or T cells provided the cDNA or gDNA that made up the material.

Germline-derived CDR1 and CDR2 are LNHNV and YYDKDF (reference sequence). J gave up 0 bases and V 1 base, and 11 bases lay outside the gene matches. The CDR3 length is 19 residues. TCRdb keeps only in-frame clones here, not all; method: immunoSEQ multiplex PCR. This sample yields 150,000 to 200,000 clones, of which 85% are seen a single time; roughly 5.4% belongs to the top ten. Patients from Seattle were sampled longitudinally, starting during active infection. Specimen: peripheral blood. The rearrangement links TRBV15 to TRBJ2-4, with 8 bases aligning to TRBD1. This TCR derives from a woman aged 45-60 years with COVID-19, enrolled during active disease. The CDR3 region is CATSRAQGAILPAKNIQYF. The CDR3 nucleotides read TGTGCCACCAGCAGAGCCCAGGGGGCGATTCTACCAGCCAAAAACATTCAGTACTTC. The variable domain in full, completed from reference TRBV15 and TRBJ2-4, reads DAMVIQNPRYQVTQFGKPVTLSCSQTLNHNVMYWYQQKSSQAPKLLFHYYDKDFNNEADTPDNFQSRRPNTSFCFLDIRSPGLGDTAMYLCATSRAQGAILPAKNIQYFGAGTRLSVL.